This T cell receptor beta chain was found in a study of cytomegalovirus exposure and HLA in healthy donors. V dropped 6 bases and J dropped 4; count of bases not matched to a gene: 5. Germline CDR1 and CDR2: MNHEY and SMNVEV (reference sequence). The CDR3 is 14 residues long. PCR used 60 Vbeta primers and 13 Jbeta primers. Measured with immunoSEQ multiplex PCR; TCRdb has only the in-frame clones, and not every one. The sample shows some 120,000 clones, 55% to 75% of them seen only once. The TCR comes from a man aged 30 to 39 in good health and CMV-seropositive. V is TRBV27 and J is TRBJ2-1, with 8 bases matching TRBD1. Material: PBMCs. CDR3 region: CASRQGARYNEQFF. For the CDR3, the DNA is TGTGCCAGCAGGCAGGGGGCGCGGTACAATGAGCAGTTCTTC.